The 16 T cell receptor beta chains below were found in one sample sequenced in a study of blood T cells in healthy people across ages. Then a second PCR, running about 7 to 11 cycles, was carried out with a sample-barcoded 5' primer and a J-beta primer mix. One entry per CDR3 protein results from TCRdb running MiXCR on the 5' RACE reads. The sample yields hundreds of thousands of distinct CDR3 sequences, 29% seen once. Sequenced sample: blood. The receptors derive from an elderly woman in good health.

The chain carries TRBV7-2 and TRBJ2-6, with unresolved D. The CDR3 runs to 18 residues. V lost 5 bases, J lost 1 base, and 18 bases lay in between. Germline-derived CDR1 and CDR2 are SGHTA and FQGNSA. The CDR3 region is CASSTDAAILSGANVLTF. The CDR3 coding sequence is TGTGCCAGCAGCACAGACGCAGCCATTTTATCTGGGGCCAACGTCCTGACTTTC.

The rearrangement uses TRBV5-1 and TRBJ1-1, with D maybe TRBD1 (5 bases). This CDR3 contains 17 residues. V was shortened by 3 bases and J by 6 bases, with 24 bases between the two germline ends. Germline CDR1 and CDR2: SGHRS and YFSETQ. In DNA form, the CDR3 reads TGCGCCAGCAGCTCCGGGGAGGGACGGGGTATTTGGGCTGAAGCTTTCTTT. This translates into CASSSGEGRGIWAEAFF.

J is TRBJ2-2 and V is TRBV12-3 or TRBV12-4; TRBD1 agrees at 7 bases. The V segment lost 5 bases and the J segment 0 bases; nucleotides outside the gene matches: 6. CDR3 length: 16 residues. As DNA, the CDR3 is TGTGCCAGCAGTCGTTCCGGGACAGCGAACACCGGGGAGCTGTTTTTT. Its protein product is CASSRSGTANTGELFF.

Ten or more counts support this clonotype. The chain is built from TRBV20-1 and TRBJ1-1; 11 bases align to TRBD1. V dropped 4 bases and J dropped 1; count of bases not matched to a gene: 2. CDR3 length equals 14 residues. From germline, CDR1 is DFQATT and CDR2 SNEGSKA (reference sequence). The CDR3 region is CSAMDRGRNTEAFF. For the CDR3, the DNA is TGCAGTGCTATGGACAGGGGGCGGAACACTGAAGCTTTCTTT.

This clonotype was observed at least ten times. The chain is built from TRBV20-1 and TRBJ2-7; D might be TRBD1 (5 bases). The CDR3 has 12 residues. The germline CDR1 and CDR2 sequences are DFQATT and SNEGSKA (reference sequence). With 3 bases removed from V and 2 bases from J, the gap between germline ends came to 8 bases. CDR3 protein: CSASSGTYEQYF. CDR3 in DNA: TGCAGTGCTAGTTCAGGGACCTACGAGCAGTACTTC.

Turning to this clonotype: A much larger clone differs by one base, so this may be a read error. The chain carries TRBV14 and TRBJ2-6; no definite D call. The germline CDR1 and CDR2 sequences are SGHDN and FVKESK. This CDR3 contains 14 residues. DNA for the CDR3: TGTGCCAGCAGCCAGGCCATTAGTACCAACGTCCGGACTTTC. Its protein is CASSQAISTNVRTF. Full variable domain (remainder filled in from reference TRBV14 and TRBJ2-6): EAGVTQFPSHSVIEKGQTVTLRCDPISGHDNLYWYRRVMGKEIKFLLHFVKESKQDESGMPNNRFLAERTGGTYSTLKVQPAELEDSGVYFCASSQAISTNVRTFGAGSRLTVL.

This clonotype showed up many times. The V and J genes are TRBV15 and TRBJ2-7, with TRBD1 matching over 7 bases. Germline-derived CDR1 and CDR2 are LNHNV and YYDKDF (reference sequence). This CDR3 is 14 amino acids long. With 3 bases clipped from V and 2 bases from J, the junction kept 4 bases outside the gene matches. The CDR3 bases are TGTGCCACCAGCAGGACCACAGGGGCCTACGAGCAGTACTTC. Protein: CATSRTTGAYEQYF.

This clonotype was counted only a few times. In nucleotides, the CDR3 is TGTGCCAGCAGCGGGGGTAGCCGGGTCTCTGAGCAGTTCTTC. Amino acid sequence: CASSGGSRVSEQFF. This chain links TRBV5-4 with TRBJ2-1; D tentatively reads TRBD1 or TRBD2 (5 bases each). The CDR3 contains 14 residues. Germline CDR1 is SGHNT and CDR2 is YYREEE (reference sequence). V lost 4 bases and J lost 9, with 17 bases in between. Looking up the rest from reference TRBV5-4 and TRBJ2-1 gives the full variable domain: ETGVTQSPTHLIKTRGQQVTLRCSSQSGHNTVSWYQQALGQGPQFIFQYYREEENGRGNFPPRFSGLQFPNYSSELNVNALELDDSALYLCASSGGSRVSEQFFGPGTRLTVL.

There are a few counts of this clonotype. Being one base from a much bigger clone, this may be a read error. The chain uses TRBV7-2 and TRBJ2-1, with 9 bases fitting TRBD1. Germline CDR1 and CDR2: SGHTA and FQGNSA. The CDR3 totals 15 residues. V shed 2 bases and J 7 bases; nucleotides not matched to a gene: 6. The CDR3 protein is CASSLRLTGGNEQFF. In DNA, the CDR3 is TGTGCCAGCAGCTTAAGGTTGACAGGGGGTAATGAGCAGTTCTTC.

The sample holds many counts of this clonotype. The genes are TRBV27 and TRBJ2-3; 10 bases align to TRBD2. Germline V gene data show CDR1 as MNHEY and CDR2 as SMNVEV (reference sequence). Trimming took 8 bases from V and 6 from J; bases not matched to a gene: 8. This CDR3 contains 14 residues. CDR3 region: CASQSGGASDTQYF. The CDR3 region has the DNA TGTGCCAGCCAAAGCGGGGGGGCGTCGGATACGCAGTATTTT.

This clonotype was seen repeatedly, ten times or more. This chain joins TRBV6-6 and TRBJ1-4; D possibly corresponds to TRBD1 (5 bases). Trimming removed 6 bases at V and 5 bases at J, with 10 bases between. The CDR3 loop spans 13 amino acids. Looked up from germline, CDR1 is MNHNY and CDR2 is SVGAGI (reference sequence). The DNA of the CDR3 is TGTGCCAGCAGGGGGCCAGAAAATGAAAAACTGTTTTTT. Translation gives CASRGPENEKLFF.

The table lists this clonotype with many counts. This chain joins TRBV29-1 and TRBJ1-2; no clear D gene. The CDR3 contains 13 residues. The germline gives CDR1 SQVTM, CDR2 ANQGSEA. The ends were cut back, 3 bases at V and 0 bases at J, with 8 bases in the middle. CDR3 in amino acids: CSVDTLSNYGYTF. The DNA for the CDR3 is TGCAGCGTTGACACACTATCTAACTATGGCTACACCTTC.

This clonotype was detected many times. The CDR3 nucleotides are TGCGCCAGCAGTGGGGGACTAAAGGGTTTGGATACGCAGTATTTT. Its translation is CASSGGLKGLDTQYF. The chain combines TRBV5-1 with TRBJ2-3, with TRBD2 matching over 7 bases. The length of the CDR3 is 15 residues. V shed 5 bases and J 6 bases; nucleotides not matched to a gene: 12. The germline V gene encodes CDR1 SGHRS and CDR2 YFSETQ.

Only a few counts were recorded for this clonotype. V and J are TRBV27 and TRBJ1-5; D possibly corresponds to TRBD1 (5 bases). Looked up from germline, CDR1 is MNHEY and CDR2 is SMNVEV (reference sequence). The ends were cut back, 3 bases at V and 0 bases at J, with 9 bases in the middle. This CDR3 comprises 15 residues. In DNA form, the CDR3 reads TGTGCCAGCAGTTTCTGGGGGAATAGCAATCAGCCCCAGCATTTT. This encodes CASSFWGNSNQPQHF.

Ten or more counts support this clonotype. This chain links TRBV5-4 with TRBJ2-3; 13 bases fit TRBD2. From germline, CDR1 is SGHNT and CDR2 YYREEE (reference sequence). J was trimmed by 4 bases and V by 2 bases; bases with no gene match: 7. This CDR3 is 17 amino acids long. The CDR3 sequence is CASSFTLLAGGSDTQYF. Here the CDR3 DNA reads TGTGCCAGCAGCTTCACCCTACTAGCGGGGGGGTCAGATACGCAGTATTTT. The complete variable domain, with remaining parts taken from reference TRBV5-4 and TRBJ2-3, reads ETGVTQSPTHLIKTRGQQVTLRCSSQSGHNTVSWYQQALGQGPQFIFQYYREEENGRGNFPPRFSGLQFPNYSSELNVNALELDDSALYLCASSFTLLAGGSDTQYFGPGTRLTVL.

The chain joins TRBV12-3 or TRBV12-4 to TRBJ2-3, with D uncertain. CDR3 length equals 15 residues. Trimming cost V 6 bases and J 15 bases, with 28 bases left between them. CDR3 nucleotides: TGTGCCAGCAGCCGTGAACTAACAAGAGCAGATATGCAATATTTT. Its protein is CASSRELTRADMQYF.